This T cell receptor beta chain is from a study of blood T cell repertoires in COVID-19. At the level of the study: Whether acute or convalescent, the COVID-19 samples came from the United States, Italy and Spain. The cDNA or gDNA used as material had been derived from T cells, B-cell-depleted T cells, or PBMCs.

V gave up 7 bases and J gave up 9 bases, with 10 bases separating them. Germline V gene data show CDR1 as MGHDK and CDR2 as SYGVNS. This CDR3 is 11 amino acids long. Per the original methods: Counts of nucleated cells, estimated from reference gene primer amplification, were obtained. Clones were sequenced by immunoSEQ multiplex PCR, and TCRdb holds only the in-frame ones, with some missing. V and J calls and clone size are copied from that table; D and trimming were computed from the DNA. The sample has 250,000 or so clones, 88% seen once; the top ten hold 0.9% to 1%. Specimen: peripheral blood. The chain employs TRBV25-1 and TRBJ1-3; maybe TRBD1 (5 bases). This sequence was found in a woman aged 40-49 years who had recovered from COVID-19. The CDR3: CASTGGSTIYF. The CDR3 DNA is TGTGCCAGCACTGGGGGGAGCACCATATATTTT.